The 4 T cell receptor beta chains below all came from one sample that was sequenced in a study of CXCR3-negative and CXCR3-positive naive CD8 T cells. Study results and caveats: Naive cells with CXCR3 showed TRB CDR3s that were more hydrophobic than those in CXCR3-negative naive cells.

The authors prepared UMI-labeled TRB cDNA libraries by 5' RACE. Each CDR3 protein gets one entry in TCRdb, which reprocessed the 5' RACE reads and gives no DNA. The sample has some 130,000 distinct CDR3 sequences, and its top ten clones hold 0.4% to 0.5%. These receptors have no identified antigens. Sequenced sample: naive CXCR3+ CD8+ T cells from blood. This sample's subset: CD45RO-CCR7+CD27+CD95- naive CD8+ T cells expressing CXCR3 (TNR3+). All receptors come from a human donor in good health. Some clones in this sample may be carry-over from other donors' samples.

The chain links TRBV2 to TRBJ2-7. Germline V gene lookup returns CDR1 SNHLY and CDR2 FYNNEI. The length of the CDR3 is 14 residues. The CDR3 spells CASSERRKDYEQYF.

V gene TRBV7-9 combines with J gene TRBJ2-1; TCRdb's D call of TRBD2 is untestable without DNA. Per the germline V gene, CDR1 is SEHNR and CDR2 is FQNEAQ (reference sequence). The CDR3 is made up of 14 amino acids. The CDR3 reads CASTESRSYNEQFF.

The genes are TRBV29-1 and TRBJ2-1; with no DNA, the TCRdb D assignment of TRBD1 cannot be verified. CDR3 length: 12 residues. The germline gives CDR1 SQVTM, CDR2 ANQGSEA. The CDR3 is CSARDRGHEQFF.

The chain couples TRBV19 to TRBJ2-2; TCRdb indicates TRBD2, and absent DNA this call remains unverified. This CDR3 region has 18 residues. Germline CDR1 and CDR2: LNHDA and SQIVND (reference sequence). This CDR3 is CASSIWGFGGTDTGELFF.